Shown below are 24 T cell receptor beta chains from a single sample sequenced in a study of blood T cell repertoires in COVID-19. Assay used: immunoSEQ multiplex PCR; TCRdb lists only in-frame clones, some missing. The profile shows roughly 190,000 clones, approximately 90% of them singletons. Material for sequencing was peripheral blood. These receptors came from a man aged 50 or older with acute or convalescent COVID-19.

CDR3 coding DNA: TGTGCCAGTAGTTCCGGACAGCCGAACACCGGGGAGCTGTTTTTT. The encoded protein is CASSSGQPNTGELFF. The chain combines TRBV19 with TRBJ2-2; maybe TRBD1 (6 bases). CDR1 and CDR2 from the germline V gene are LNHDA and SQIVND (reference sequence). This CDR3 region has 15 residues. Trimming removed 5 bases at V and 0 bases at J, with 10 bases between. Full variable domain (rest looked up from reference TRBV19 and TRBJ2-2): DGGITQSPKYLFRKEGQNVTLSCEQNLNHDAMYWYRQDPGQGLRLIYYSQIVNDFQKGDIAEGYSVSREKKESFPLTVTSAQKNPTAFYLCASSSGQPNTGELFFGEGSRLTVL.

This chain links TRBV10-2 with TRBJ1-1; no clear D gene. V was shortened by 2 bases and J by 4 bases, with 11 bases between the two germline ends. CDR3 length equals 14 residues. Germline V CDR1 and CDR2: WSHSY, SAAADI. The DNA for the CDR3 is TGCGCCAGCAGTGAGGGAACAGTGGTCACTGAAGCTTTCTTT. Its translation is CASSEGTVVTEAFF.

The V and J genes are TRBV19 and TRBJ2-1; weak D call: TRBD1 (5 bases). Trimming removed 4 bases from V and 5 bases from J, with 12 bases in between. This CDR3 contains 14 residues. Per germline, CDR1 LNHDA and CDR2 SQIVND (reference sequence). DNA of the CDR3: TGTGCCAGTAGTACAACCGACAGACACAATGAGCAGTTCTTC. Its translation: CASSTTDRHNEQFF.

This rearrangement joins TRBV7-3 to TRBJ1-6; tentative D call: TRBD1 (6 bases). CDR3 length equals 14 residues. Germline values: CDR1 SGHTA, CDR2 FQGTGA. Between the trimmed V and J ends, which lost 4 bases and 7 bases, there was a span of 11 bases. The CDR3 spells CASSYGTSNSPLHF. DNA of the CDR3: TGTGCCAGCAGCTACGGGACATCCAATTCACCCCTCCACTTT.

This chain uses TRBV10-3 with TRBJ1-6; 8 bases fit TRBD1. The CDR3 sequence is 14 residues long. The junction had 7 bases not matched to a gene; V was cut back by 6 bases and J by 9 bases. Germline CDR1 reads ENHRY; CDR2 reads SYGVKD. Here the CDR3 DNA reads TGTGCCATCAGCCTCGGACAGGGTAGTTCACCCCTCCACTTT. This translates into CAISLGQGSSPLHF.

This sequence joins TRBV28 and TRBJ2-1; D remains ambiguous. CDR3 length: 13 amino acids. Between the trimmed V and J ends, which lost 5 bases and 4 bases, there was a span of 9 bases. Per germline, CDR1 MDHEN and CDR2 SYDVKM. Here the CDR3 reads CASSPVQYNEQFF. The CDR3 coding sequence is TGTGCCAGCAGTCCCGTACAGTACAATGAGCAGTTCTTC.

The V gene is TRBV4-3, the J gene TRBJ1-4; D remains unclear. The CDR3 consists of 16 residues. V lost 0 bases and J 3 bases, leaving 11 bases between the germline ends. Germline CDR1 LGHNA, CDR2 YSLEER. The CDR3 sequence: CASSQDRLSANEKLFF. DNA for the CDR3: TGCGCCAGCAGCCAAGACAGGCTTTCAGCTAATGAAAAACTGTTTTTT.

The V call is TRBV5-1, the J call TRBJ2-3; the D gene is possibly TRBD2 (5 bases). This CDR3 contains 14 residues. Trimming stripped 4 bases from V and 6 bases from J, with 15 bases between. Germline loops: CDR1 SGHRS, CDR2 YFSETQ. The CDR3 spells CASSVGRERDTQYF. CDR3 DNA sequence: TGCGCCAGCAGCGTCGGTCGGGAACGTGATACGCAGTATTTT. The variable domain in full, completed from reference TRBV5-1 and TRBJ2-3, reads KAGVTQTPRYLIKTRGQQVTLSCSPISGHRSVSWYQQTPGQGLQFLFEYFSETQRNKGNFPGRFSGRQFSNSRSEMNVSTLELGDSALYLCASSVGRERDTQYFGPGTRLTVL.

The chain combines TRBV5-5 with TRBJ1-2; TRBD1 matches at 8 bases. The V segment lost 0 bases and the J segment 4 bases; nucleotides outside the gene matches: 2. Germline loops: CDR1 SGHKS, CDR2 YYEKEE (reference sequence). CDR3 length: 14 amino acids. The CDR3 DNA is TGTGCCAGCAGCTTGGAACAGGGGGTCTATGGCTACACCTTC. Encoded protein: CASSLEQGVYGYTF. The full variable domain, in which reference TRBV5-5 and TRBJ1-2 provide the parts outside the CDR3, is DAGVTQSPTHLIKTRGQQVTLRCSPISGHKSVSWYQQVLGQGPQFIFQYYEKEERGRGNFPDRFSARQFPNYSSELNVNALLLGDSALYLCASSLEQGVYGYTFGSGTRLTVV.

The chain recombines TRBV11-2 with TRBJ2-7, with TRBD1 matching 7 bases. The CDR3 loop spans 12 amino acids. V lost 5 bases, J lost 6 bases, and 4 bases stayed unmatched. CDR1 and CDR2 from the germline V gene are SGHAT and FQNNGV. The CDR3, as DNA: TGTGCCAGCAGCCGGGACAGAAGCGAGCAGTACTTC. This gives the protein CASSRDRSEQYF.

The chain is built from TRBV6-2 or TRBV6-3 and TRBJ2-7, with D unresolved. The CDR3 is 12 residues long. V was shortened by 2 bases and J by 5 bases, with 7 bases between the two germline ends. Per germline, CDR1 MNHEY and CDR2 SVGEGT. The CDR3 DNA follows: TGTGCCAGCAGTTACCTCACTAACGAGCAGTACTTC. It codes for CASSYLTNEQYF.

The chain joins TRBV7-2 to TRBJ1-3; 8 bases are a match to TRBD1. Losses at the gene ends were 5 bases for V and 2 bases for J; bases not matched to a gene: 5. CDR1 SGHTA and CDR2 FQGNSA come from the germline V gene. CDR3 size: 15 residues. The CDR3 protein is CASSRTGTTGNTIYF. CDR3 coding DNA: TGTGCCAGCAGCCGGACAGGGACTACTGGAAACACCATATATTTT.

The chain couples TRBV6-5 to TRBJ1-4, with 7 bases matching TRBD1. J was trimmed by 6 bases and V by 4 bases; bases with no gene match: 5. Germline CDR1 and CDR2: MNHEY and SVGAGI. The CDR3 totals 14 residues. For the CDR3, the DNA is TGTGCCAGCAGTTGGACAGGCCGGGATGAAAAACTGTTTTTT. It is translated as CASSWTGRDEKLFF.

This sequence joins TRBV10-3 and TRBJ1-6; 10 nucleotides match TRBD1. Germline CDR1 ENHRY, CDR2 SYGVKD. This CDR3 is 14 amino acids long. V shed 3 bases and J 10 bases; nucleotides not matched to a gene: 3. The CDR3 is CAISEGQGVSPLHF. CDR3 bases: TGTGCCATCAGTGAAGGACAGGGGGTCTCACCCCTCCACTTT.

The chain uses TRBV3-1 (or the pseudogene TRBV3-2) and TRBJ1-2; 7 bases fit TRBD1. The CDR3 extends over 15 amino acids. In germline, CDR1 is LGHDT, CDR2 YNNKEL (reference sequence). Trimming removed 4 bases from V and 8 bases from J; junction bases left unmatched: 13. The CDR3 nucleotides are TGTGCCAGCAGCCGACAGGGAAGTCGGTCAGGGGGCTACACCTTC. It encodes CASSRQGSRSGGYTF.

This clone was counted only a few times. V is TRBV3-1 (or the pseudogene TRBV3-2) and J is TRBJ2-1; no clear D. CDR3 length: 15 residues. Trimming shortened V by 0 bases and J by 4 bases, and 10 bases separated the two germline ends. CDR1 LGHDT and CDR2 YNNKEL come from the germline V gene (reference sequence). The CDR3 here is CASSQDWQTYNEQFF. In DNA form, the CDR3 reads TGTGCCAGCAGCCAAGATTGGCAGACTTACAATGAGCAGTTCTTC.

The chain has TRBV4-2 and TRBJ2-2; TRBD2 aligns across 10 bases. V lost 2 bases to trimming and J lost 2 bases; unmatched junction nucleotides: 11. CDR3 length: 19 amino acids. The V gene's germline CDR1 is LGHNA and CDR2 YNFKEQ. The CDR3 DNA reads TGTGCCAGCAGCCAAACCCTGGCTAGCGGGGGCCTAAACACCGGGGAGCTGTTTTTT. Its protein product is CASSQTLASGGLNTGELFF.

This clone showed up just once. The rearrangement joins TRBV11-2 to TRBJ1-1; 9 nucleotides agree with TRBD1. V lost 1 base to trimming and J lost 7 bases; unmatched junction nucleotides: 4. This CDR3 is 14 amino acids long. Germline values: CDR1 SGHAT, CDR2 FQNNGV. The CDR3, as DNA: TGTGCCAGCAGCTTAGGGGGGACAGGGTTTGAAGCTTTCTTT. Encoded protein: CASSLGGTGFEAFF.

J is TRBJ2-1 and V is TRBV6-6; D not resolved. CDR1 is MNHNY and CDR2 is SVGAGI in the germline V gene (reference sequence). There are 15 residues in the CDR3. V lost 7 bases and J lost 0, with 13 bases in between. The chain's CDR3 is CASISDLSSYNEQFF. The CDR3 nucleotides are TGTGCCAGCATCTCAGACTTGAGCTCCTACAATGAGCAGTTCTTC.

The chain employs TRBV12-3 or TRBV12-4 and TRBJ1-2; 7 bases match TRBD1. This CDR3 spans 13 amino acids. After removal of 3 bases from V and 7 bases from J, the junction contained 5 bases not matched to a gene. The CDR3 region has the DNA TGTGCCAGCAGTTTGGGACAGTATGGTGGCTACACCTTC. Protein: CASSLGQYGGYTF.

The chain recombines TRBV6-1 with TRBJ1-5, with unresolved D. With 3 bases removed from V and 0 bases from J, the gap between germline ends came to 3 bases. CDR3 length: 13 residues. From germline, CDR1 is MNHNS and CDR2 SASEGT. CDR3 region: CASSEYSNQPQHF. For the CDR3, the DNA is TGTGCCAGCAGTGAGTATAGCAATCAGCCCCAGCATTTT.

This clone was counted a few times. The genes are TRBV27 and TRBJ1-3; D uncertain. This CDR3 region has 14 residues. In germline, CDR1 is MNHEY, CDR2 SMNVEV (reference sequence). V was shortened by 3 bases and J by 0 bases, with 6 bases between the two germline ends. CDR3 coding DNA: TGTGCCAGCAGTTTTGCCAGCTCTGGAAACACCATATATTTT. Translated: CASSFASSGNTIYF.

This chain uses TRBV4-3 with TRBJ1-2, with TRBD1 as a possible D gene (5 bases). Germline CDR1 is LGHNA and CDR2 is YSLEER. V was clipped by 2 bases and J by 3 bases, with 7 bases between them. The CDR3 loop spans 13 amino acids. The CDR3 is CASSQFRDYGYTF. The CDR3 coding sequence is TGCGCCAGCAGCCAATTCAGGGACTATGGCTACACCTTC.

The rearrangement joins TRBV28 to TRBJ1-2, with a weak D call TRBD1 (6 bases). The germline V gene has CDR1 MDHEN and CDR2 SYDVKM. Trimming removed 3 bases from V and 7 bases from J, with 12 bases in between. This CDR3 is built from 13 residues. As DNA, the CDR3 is TGTGCCAGCAGTTTTTCCAGGGGTTTTGGCTACACCTTC. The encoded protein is CASSFSRGFGYTF.